This T cell receptor (beta chain) was recorded in a study of CD8 T cells in ankylosing spondylitis. Findings and limits, study-wide: Disease-linked clones bore a CD8+ phenotype, appearing relatively rarely in peripheral blood. A motif of 7 to 9 highly homologous TCR beta variants was seen as apparently characteristic of ankylosing spondylitis blood. Reports of some motif variants in reactive arthritis synovial fluid and blood predate this one. Significantly higher representation of disease-linked clones was reported for matched ankylosing spondylitis synovial fluid.

V shed 4 bases and J 2 bases; nucleotides not matched to a gene: 2. The CDR3 covers 15 residues. Germline assignment: CDR1 ENHRY and CDR2 SYGVKD. The TCR beta libraries were generated through quantitative 5'-RACE incorporating molecular barcodes. TCRdb used MiXCR to reprocess the 5' RACE reads, holding one entry per CDR3 protein. Here the sample spans around 490,000 distinct CDR3 sequences, under 5.5% being singletons. In this sample, this clonotype turned up many times. Its antigen remains unidentified. The rearrangement uses TRBV10-3 and TRBJ2-3; 11 nucleotides agree with TRBD2. Sequencing used blood, either unsorted or a sorted T cell fraction (not recorded which). The receptor's source is a male donor with ankylosing spondylitis. The CDR3 sequence is CAISVSGRATDTQYF. CDR3 DNA: TGTGCCATCAGTGTTAGCGGGAGGGCCACAGATACGCAGTATTTT.